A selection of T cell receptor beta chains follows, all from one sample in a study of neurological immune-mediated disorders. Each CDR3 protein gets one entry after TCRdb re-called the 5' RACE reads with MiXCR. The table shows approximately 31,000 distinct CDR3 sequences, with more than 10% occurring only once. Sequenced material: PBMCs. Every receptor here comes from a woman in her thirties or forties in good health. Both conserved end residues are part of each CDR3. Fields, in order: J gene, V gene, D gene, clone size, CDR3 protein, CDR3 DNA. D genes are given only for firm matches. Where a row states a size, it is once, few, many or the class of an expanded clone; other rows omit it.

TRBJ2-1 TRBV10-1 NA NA CASSERGAEQFF TGCGCCAGCAGTGAGAGGGGGGCCGAGCAGTTCTTC
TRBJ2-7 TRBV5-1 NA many CASSLGATGPHEQYF TGCGCCAGCAGCTTGGGGGCAACAGGGCCACACGAGCAGTACTTC
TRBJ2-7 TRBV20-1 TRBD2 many CSARDWASGGRPYEQYF TGCAGTGCTAGAGATTGGGCTAGCGGGGGCCGGCCCTACGAGCAGTACTTC
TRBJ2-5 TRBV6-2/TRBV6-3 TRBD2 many CASSPAGDETQYF TGTGCCAGCAGCCCGGCGGGGGATGAGACCCAGTACTTC
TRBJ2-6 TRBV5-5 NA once CARSTEEGWSGANVLTF TGTGCCAGAAGCACGGAGGAGGGTTGGTCTGGGGCCAACGTCCTGACTTTC
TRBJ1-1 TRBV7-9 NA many CASSLDLGTEAFF TGTGCCAGCAGCTTAGACCTGGGCACTGAAGCTTTCTTT
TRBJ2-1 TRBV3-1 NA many CASTRDLPHEQFF TGTGCCAGCACTCGGGACCTCCCGCATGAGCAGTTCTTC
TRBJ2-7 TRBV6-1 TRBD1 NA CASRSGRGIAYEQYF TGTGCCAGCAGGAGCGGCAGGGGGATCGCCTACGAGCAGTACTTC
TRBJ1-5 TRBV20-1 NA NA CSAMTGWNQPQHF TGCAGTGCTATGACGGGATGGAATCAGCCCCAGCATTTT
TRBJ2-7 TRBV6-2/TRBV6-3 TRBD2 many CASSSPAGVIYEQYF TGTGCCAGCAGTTCCCCAGCGGGGGTCATCTACGAGCAGTACTTC
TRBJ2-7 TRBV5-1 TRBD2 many CASTLAGAIYEQYF TGCGCCAGCACATTAGCGGGGGCCATCTACGAGCAGTACTTC
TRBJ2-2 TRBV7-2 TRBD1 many CASRDRANTGELFF TGTGCCTCGCGGGACAGGGCGAACACCGGGGAGCTGTTTTTT
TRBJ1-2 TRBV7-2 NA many CASSLERGDYGYTF TGTGCCAGCAGCTTAGAAAGGGGAGACTATGGCTACACCTTC
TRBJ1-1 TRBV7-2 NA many CASSLDFQGRREAFF TGTGCCAGCAGCTTAGACTTTCAGGGTCGCCGTGAAGCTTTCTTT
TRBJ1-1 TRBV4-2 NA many CASSQAYKSSNTEAFF TGTGCCAGCAGCCAAGCGTATAAATCCTCGAACACTGAAGCTTTCTTT
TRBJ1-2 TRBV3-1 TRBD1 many CASSPNPERQGWNGYTF TGTGCCAGCAGCCCGAACCCCGAACGACAGGGGTGGAATGGCTACACCTTC
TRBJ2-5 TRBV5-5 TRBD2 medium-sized CASSETSGGGRETQYF TGTGCCAGCAGCGAAACTAGCGGGGGGGGCAGAGAGACCCAGTACTTC
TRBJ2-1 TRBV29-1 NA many CSVENVGGIRYHEQFF TGCAGCGTTGAAAACGTGGGCGGGATCAGGTACCATGAGCAGTTCTTC
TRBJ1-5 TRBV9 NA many CASSASGLSFGQPQHF TGTGCCAGCAGCGCCTCGGGACTGTCGTTCGGGCAGCCCCAGCATTTT
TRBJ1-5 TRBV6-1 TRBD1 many CASRFRGLSQPQHF TGTGCCAGCAGATTCAGGGGGCTCAGTCAGCCCCAGCATTTT
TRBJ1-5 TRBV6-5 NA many CASSLAGISNQPQHF TGTGCCAGCTCATTGGCAGGAATAAGCAATCAGCCCCAGCATTTT
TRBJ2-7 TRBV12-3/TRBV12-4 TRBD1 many CASAQGADHEQYF TGTGCCAGCGCACAGGGGGCGGACCACGAGCAGTACTTC
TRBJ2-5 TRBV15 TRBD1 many CATGSPTGTGGRETQYF TGTGCCACCGGCTCTCCAACGGGGACAGGGGGACGGGAGACCCAGTACTTC
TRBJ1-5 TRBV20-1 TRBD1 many CSALGQDQPQHF TGCAGTGCCCTCGGACAGGATCAGCCCCAGCATTTT
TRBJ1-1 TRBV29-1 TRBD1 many CSVRPGQPHTEAFF TGCAGCGTTCGTCCGGGACAGCCACACACTGAAGCTTTCTTT
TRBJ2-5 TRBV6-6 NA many CASSIQETQYF TGTGCCAGCAGTATCCAGGAGACCCAGTACTTC
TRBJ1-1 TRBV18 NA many CASSPGTNVEAFF TGTGCCAGCTCACCCGGGACAAACGTTGAAGCTTTCTTT
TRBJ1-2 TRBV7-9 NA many CASSLRGDLNYGYTF TGTGCCAGCAGCTTAAGGGGGGACCTTAACTATGGCTACACCTTC
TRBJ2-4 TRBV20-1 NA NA CSTLPRVGFAKNIQHF TGCAGTACCCTACCGCGAGTCGGATTCGCCAAAAACATTCAGCACTTC
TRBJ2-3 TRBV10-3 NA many CAISPFPGGTDTQYF TGTGCCATCAGTCCTTTTCCAGGAGGCACAGATACGCAGTATTTT
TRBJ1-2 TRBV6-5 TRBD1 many CASAKTGGLYGYTF TGTGCCAGCGCTAAGACAGGGGGACTCTATGGCTACACCTTC
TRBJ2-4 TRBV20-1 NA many CSARNSKLAKNIQYF TGCAGTGCTAGAAACAGCAAACTAGCCAAAAACATTCAGTACTTC
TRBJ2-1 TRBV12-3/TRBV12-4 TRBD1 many CASSWDRSPPFF TGTGCCAGCAGTTGGGACAGGAGTCCCCCGTTCTTC
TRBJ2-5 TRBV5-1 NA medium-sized CASSLVGDQETQYF TGCGCCAGCAGCTTGGTCGGAGACCAAGAGACCCAGTACTTC
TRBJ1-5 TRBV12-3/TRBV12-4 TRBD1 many CASSLQGVGNQPQHF TGTGCCAGCAGTCTACAGGGGGTGGGCAATCAGCCCCAGCATTTT
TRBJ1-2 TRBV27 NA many CASSLRRGVGLYGYTF TGTGCCAGCAGTTTACGCCGGGGGGTAGGGCTCTATGGCTACACCTTC
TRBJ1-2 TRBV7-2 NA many CASSFNNYGYTF TGTGCCAGCAGCTTTAATAACTATGGCTACACCTTC
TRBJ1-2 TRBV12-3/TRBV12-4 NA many CASSAQPNYGYTF TGTGCCAGCAGTGCACAGCCGAACTATGGCTACACCTTC
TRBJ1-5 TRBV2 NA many CASSGRGNQPQHF TGTGCCAGCAGCGGGCGAGGCAATCAGCCCCAGCATTTT
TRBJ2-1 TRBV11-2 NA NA CAGSFYRVGRDEQFF TGTGCCGGCAGCTTCTACAGGGTCGGGCGTGATGAGCAGTTCTTC
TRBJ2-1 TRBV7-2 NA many CASSQGRVESYNEQFF TGTGCCAGCAGCCAAGGTAGAGTAGAGTCATACAATGAGCAGTTCTTC